This T cell receptor (beta chain) was profiled in a study of blood T cell repertoires in COVID-19 (dated by TCRdb to about 2020). Some background on the complete study: Collaborator samples came from the United States, Italy and Spain and covered acute and convalescent phases of COVID-19. Deeply sampled blood TCRbeta repertoires from subjects exposed to, actively infected with, or recovered from COVID-19 were included in the dataset. A de-identified subject ID, COVID-19 status, age in years and sex were almost always included in the sample metadata. The samples were drawn from two sources: the first 160 participants of the ongoing ImmuneRACE study, and 1,254 subjects contributed by 6 global collaborators. Where available, HLA class I and class II types were obtained from metadata supplied by the sample provider rather than from assay-based typing. The material from the prospective study consisted of cDNA or gDNA derived from T cells, B-cell-depleted T cells, or PBMCs. The repertoires were released in a freely available public database intended as a resource for research on the immune response to SARS-CoV-2.

The investigation overall reported the following: The amount of clinical and demographic metadata varied by source and participant and was provided uncurated.

Of note for this clone: The target of this receptor is not known. No base qualities exist here, and no much larger clone lies one base off it.

Including the terminal cysteine and phenylalanine, the CDR3 comprises 14 residues. The entry retains the CDR3 DNA only, 42 bases that are in frame from base 1. CDR1 MDHEN and CDR2 SYDVKM were looked up in the germline V gene. V is cut by 5 bases and J by 4 bases, and the space between the germline ends is 14 bases. TCRbeta CDR3 regions were amplified from genomic DNA by means of the immunoSEQ Assay, a bias-controlled multiplex PCR. The authors' analysis ran thus. The number of nucleated cells in each sample was estimated by amplification of reference gene primers within the assay. To quantify the absolute abundance of each unique TCRbeta CDR3 rearrangement, sequence reads were collapsed and filtered. For each sample, productive Simpson clonality was calculated as the square root of Simpson's diversity index over productive rearrangements. Entries here come from immuneACCESS through TCRdb and include only in-frame sequences with V and J called. Some clones fail to appear in such tables; in the studies checked, an unresolved V gene covers under half of the shortfall, and the cause of the remainder is unknown. Clone size and V and J calls were adopted from that table, with D and trimming inferred from the DNA. The sample includes 200,000 to 250,000 clones, with just under 85% observed a single time. The ten largest clonotypes hold approximately 1.3% of the sample.

Enrolling through a virtual design, the prospective study's participants ranged in age from roughly 18 to 90 years and lived across roughly 23 United States geographic areas. Cohort assignment in the prospective study relied on participant-reported clinical history from a screening survey and a study questionnaire. Mobile phlebotomists in the prospective study collected whole blood, serum and a nasopharyngeal or oropharyngeal swab from every participant. Participants in the prospective study had the option to provide additional blood draws and questionnaires over a roughly two-month period. Before DNA extraction, prospective study blood samples were shipped either frozen or at room temperature.

This sequence originates from a woman between 40 and 55 years old with acute COVID-19. Sequencing was carried out using PBMCs or T cells enriched from blood (not recorded which). The chain joins TRBV28 to TRBJ1-1, with the D segment identity uncertain. In nucleotide form, the sequence is TGTGCCAGCAGTCCGAAAAGAAGAGCCACTGAAGCTTTCTTT. The translation is CASSPKRRATEAFF. Full variable domain (CDR3 extended with the reference TRBV28 and TRBJ1-1 proteins): DVKVTQSSRYLVKRTGEKVFLECVQDMDHENMFWYRQDPGLGLRLIYFSYDVKMKEKGDIPEGYSVSREKKERFSLILESASTNQTSMYLCASSPKRRATEAFFGQGTRLTVV.